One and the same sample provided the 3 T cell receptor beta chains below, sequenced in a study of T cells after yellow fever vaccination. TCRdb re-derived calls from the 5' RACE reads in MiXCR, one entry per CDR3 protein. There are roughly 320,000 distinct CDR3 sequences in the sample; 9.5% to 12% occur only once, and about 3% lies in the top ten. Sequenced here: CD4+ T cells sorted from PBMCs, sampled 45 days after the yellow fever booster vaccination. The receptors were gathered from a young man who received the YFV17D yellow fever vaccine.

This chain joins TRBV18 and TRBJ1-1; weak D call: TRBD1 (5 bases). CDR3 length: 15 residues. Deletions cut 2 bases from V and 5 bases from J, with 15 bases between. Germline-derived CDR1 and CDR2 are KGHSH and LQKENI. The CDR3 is CASSPTRGASTEAFF. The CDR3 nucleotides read TGTGCCAGCTCACCAACGCGGGGCGCTTCAACTGAAGCTTTCTTT. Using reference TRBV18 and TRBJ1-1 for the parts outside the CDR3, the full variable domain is NAGVMQNPRHLVRRRGQEARLRCSPMKGHSHVYWYRQLPEEGLKFMVYLQKENIIDESGMPKERFSAEFPKEGPSILRIQQVVRGDSAAYFCASSPTRGASTEAFFGQGTRLTVV.

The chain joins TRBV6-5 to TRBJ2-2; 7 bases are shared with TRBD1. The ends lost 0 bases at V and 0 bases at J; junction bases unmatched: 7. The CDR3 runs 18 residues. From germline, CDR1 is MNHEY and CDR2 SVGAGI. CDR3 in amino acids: CASSYSVTGTANTGELFF. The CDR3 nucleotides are TGTGCCAGCAGTTACTCTGTGACAGGGACCGCGAACACCGGGGAGCTGTTTTTT.

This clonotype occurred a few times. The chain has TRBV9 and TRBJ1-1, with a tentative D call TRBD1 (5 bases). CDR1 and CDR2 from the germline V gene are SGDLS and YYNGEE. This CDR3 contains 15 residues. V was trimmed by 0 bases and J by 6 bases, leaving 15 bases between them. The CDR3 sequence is CASSVAGTAWAEAFF. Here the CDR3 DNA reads TGTGCCAGCAGCGTAGCTGGGACGGCATGGGCTGAAGCTTTCTTT.